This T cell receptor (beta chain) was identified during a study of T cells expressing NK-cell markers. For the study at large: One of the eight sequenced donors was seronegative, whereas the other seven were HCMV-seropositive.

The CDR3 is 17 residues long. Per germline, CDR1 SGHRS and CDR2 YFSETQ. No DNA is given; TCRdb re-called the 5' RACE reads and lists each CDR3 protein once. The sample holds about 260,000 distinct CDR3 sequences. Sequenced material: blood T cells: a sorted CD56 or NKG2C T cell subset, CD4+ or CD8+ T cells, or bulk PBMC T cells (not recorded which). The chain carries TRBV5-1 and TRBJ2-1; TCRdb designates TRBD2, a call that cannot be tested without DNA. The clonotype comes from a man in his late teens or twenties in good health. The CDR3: CASSPFDLAGGYNEQFF.